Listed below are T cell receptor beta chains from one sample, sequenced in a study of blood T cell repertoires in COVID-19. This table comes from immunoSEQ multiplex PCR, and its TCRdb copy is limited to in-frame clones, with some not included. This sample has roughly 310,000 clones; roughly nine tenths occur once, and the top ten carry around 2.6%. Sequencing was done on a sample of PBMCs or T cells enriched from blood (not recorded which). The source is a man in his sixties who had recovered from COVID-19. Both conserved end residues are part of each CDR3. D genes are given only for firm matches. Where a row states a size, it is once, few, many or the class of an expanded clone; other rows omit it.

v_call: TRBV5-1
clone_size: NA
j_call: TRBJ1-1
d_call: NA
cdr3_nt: TGCGCCAGCAGCTTGACATTGAACACTGAAGCTTTCTTT
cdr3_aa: CASSLTLNTEAFF

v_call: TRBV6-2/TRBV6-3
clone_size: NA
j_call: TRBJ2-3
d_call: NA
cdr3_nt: TGTGCCAGCAGCCAACAGCCCGGGACACAACTCACAGATACGCAGTATTTT
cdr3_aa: CASSQQPGTQLTDTQYF

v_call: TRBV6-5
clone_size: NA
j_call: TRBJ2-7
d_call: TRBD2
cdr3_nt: TGTGCCAGCAGTTCCCCAAGGTGGGAGGGACGGCAGTACTTC
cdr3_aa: CASSSPRWEGRQYF

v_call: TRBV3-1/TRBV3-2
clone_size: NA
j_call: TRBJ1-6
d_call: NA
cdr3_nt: TGTGCCAGCAGCGCGGAATCGAGTAATTCACCCCTCCACTTT
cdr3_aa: CASSAESSNSPLHF

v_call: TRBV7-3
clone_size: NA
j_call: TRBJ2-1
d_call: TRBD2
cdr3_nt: TGTGCCAGCAGCTTACTAGCGGGAGGGCCCGATGAGCAGTTCTTC
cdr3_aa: CASSLLAGGPDEQFF

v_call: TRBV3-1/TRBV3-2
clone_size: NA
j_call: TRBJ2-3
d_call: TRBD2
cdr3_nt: TGTGCCAGCAGCCAGATGACTAGCGCGGCAGATACGCAGTATTTT
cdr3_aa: CASSQMTSAADTQYF

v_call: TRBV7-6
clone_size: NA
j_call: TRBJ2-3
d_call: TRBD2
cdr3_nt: TGTGCCAGCAGCCCAATAGCGGGTAGCACAGATACGCAGTATTTT
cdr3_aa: CASSPIAGSTDTQYF

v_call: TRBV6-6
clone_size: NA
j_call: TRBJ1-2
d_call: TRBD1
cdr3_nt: TGTGCCAGCAGCGCTACAGGGGGCGGGGATGGCTACACCTTC
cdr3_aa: CASSATGGGDGYTF

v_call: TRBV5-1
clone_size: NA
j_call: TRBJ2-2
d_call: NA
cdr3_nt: TGCGCCAGCAGCTTGGGCGGGGTTGACACCGGGGAGCTGTTTTTT
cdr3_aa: CASSLGGVDTGELFF

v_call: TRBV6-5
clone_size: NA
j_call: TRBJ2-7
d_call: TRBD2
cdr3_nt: TGTGCCAGCAGTTACTCAGTAGCGGGAGGGGGCGAGCAGTACTTC
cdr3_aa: CASSYSVAGGGEQYF

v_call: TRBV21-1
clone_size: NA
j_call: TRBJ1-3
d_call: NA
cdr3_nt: TGTGCCAGCAGCAAAGTACCCAGGCCCGGGGTCCGCGCACCCTCTGGAAACACCATATATTTT
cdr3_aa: CASSKVPRPGVRAPSGNTIYF

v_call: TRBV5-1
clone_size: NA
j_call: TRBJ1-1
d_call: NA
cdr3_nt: TGCGCCAGCAGCGGCAGGTCCACTGAAGCTTTCTTT
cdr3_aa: CASSGRSTEAFF

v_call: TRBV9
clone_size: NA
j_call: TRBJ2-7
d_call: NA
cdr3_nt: TGTGCCAGTAGCTTGTCCGGGTCCTTGGAGCAGTACTTC
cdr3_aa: CASSLSGSLEQYF

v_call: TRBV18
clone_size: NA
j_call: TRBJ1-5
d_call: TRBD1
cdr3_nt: TGTGCCAGCTCCGGACAGGGTCAGCCCCAGCATTTT
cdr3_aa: CASSGQGQPQHF

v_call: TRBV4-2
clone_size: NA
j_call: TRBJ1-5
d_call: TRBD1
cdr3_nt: TGTGCCAGCAGCCAAGATCCAGGGGGCAGGCCCCAGCATTTT
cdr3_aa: CASSQDPGGRPQHF

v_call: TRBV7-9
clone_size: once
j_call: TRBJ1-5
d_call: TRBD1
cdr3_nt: TGTGCCAGCAGCCCCACCCCCCCGACAGGGTCTAGCAATCAGCCCCAGCATTTT
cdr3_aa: CASSPTPPTGSSNQPQHF

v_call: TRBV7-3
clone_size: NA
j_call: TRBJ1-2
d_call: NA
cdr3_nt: TGTGCCAGCAGCGCCACAGGGCCTCCTAACTATGGCTACACCTTC
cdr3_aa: CASSATGPPNYGYTF

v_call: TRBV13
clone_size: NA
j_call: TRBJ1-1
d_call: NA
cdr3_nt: TGTGCCAGCAGCCCACCGACAGAGAACACTGAAGCTTTCTTT
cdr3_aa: CASSPPTENTEAFF

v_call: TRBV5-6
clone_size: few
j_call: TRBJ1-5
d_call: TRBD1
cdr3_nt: TGTGCCAGCAGCTTGAAGGGGGCTAGCAATCAGCCCCAGCATTTT
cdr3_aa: CASSLKGASNQPQHF

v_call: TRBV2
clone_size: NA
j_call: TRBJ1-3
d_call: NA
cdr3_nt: TGTGCCAGCAGCCTGACAGGAAACTCTGGAAACACCATATATTTT
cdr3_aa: CASSLTGNSGNTIYF

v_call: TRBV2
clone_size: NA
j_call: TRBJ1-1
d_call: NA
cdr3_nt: TGTGCCGGATCTCTGAGGCAGATGAACACTGAAGCTTTCTTT
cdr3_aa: CAGSLRQMNTEAFF

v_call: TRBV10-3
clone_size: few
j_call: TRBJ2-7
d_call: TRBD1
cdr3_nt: TGTGCCACGATGTTACAGGGGGCATACGAGCAGTACTTC
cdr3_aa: CATMLQGAYEQYF

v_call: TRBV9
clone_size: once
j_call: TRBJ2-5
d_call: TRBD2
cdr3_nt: TGTGCCAGCAGCGTAGGAGCCCTAGCGGGTCAAGAGACCCAGTACTTC
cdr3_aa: CASSVGALAGQETQYF